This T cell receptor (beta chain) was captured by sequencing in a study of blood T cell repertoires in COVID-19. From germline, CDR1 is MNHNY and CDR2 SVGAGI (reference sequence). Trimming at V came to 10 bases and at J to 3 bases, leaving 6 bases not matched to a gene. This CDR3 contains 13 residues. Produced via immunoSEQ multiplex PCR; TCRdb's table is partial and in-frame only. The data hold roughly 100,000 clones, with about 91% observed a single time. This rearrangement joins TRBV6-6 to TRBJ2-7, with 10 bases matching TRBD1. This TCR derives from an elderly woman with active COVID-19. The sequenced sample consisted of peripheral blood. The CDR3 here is CATVGDRGYEQYF. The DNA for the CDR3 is TGTGCCACCGTTGGGGACAGGGGCTACGAGCAGTACTTC.